Sequencing of this T cell receptor (beta chain) was carried out in a study of cytomegalovirus exposure and HLA in healthy donors. Findings and caveats of the study: Association of a missense DCLRE1C variant with TCR beta V- and J-gene trimming was reported in a later analysis.

Germline values: CDR1 MGHRA, CDR2 YSYEKL. This CDR3 has 16 amino acids. V lost 4 bases to trimming and J lost 3 bases, with 16 bases between them. Of note for this clone: The antigen is unknown.

PCR used 60 Vbeta primers and 13 Jbeta primers. The assay was immunoSEQ multiplex PCR, and TCRdb's table has in-frame clones only and misses some. The table lists fewer than 200,000 clones, roughly four fifths of them singletons. Material: PBMCs. The sequence came from a woman aged 18 to 35 in good health and CMV-seronegative. The rearrangement links TRBV4-1 to TRBJ2-1; no reliable D call. The CDR3 nucleotides are TGCGCCAGCAGCCCGGGTCCTCCACTTCTCTACAATGAGCAGTTCTTC. Translated, it gives CASSPGPPLLYNEQFF.